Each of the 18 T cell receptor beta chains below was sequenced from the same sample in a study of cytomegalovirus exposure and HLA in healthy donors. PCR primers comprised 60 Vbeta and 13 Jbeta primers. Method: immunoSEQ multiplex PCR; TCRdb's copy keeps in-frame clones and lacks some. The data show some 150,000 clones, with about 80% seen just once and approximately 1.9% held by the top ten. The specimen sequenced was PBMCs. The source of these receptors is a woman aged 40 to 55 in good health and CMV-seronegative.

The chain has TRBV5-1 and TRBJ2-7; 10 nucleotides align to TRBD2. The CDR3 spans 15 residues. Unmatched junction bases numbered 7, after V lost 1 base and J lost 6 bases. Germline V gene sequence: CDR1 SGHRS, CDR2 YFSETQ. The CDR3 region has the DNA TGCGCCAGCAGCTTGCGGCTAGCGGGAGAGACCGAGCAGTACTTC. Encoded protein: CASSLRLAGETEQYF.

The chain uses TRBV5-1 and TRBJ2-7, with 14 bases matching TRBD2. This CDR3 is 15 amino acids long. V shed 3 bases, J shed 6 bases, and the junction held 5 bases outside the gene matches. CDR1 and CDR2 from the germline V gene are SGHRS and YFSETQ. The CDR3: CASSSWTSGRPEQYF. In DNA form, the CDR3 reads TGCGCCAGCAGCTCTTGGACTAGCGGGAGGCCCGAGCAGTACTTC.

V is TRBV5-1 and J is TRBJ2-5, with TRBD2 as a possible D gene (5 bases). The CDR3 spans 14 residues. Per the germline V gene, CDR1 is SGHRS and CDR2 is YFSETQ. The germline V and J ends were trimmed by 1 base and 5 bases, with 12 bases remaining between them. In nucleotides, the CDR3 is TGCGCCAGCAGCTTGCCGGGAAACCGGGAGACCCAGTACTTC. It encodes CASSLPGNRETQYF.

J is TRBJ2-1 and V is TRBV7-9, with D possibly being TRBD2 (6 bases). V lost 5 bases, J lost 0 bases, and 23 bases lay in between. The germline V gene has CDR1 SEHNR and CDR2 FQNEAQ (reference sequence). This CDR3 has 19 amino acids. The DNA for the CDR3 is TGTGCCAGCAGCCCTTCGGGGGACCAGGCGATTGGCTCCTACAATGAGCAGTTCTTC. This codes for CASSPSGDQAIGSYNEQFF.

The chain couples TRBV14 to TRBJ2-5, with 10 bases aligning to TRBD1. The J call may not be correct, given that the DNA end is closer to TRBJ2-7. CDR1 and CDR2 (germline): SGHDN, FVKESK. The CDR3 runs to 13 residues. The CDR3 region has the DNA TGTGCCAGCAGCAGGACAGGGGGAGACGAGCAGTACTTC. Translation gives CASSRTGGDEQYF.

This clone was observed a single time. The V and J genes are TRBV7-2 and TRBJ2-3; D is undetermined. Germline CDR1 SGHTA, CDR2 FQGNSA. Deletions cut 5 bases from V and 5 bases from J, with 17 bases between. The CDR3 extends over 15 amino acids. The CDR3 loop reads CASSARLAQGDTQYF. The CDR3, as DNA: TGTGCCAGCAGCGCCCGCTTAGCTCAAGGAGATACGCAGTATTTT.

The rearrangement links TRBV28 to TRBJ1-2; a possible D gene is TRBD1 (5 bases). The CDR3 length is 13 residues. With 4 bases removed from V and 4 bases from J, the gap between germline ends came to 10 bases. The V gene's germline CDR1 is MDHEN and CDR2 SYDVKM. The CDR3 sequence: CASSSRVVYGYTF. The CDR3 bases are TGTGCCAGCAGTTCCAGGGTGGTCTATGGCTACACCTTC.

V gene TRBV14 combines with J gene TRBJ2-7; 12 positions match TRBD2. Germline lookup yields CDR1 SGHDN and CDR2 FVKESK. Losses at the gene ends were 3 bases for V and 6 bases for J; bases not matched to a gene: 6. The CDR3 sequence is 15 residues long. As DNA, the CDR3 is TGTGCCAGCAGCCAGTGGACTAGCGGGAACCGCGAGCAGTACTTC. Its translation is CASSQWTSGNREQYF.

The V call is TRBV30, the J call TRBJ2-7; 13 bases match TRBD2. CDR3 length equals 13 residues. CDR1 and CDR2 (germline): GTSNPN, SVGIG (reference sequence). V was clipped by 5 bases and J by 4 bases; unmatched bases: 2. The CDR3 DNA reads TGTGCCTGGCGGACTAGCGGGAGTTACGAGCAGTACTTC. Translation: CAWRTSGSYEQYF. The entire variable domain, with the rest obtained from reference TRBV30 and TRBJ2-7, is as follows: SQTIHQWPATLVQPVGSPLSLECTVEGTSNPNLYWYRQAAGRGLQLLFYSVGIGQISSEVPQNLSASRPQDRQFILSSKKLLLSDSGFYLCAWRTSGSYEQYFGPGTRLTVT.

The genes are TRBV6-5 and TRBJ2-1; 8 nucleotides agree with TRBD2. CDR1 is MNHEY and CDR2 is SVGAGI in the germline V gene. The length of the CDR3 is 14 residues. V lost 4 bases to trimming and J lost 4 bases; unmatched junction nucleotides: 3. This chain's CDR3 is CASSLAGRYNEQFF. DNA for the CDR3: TGTGCCAGCAGTTTAGCGGGGCGATACAATGAGCAGTTCTTC.

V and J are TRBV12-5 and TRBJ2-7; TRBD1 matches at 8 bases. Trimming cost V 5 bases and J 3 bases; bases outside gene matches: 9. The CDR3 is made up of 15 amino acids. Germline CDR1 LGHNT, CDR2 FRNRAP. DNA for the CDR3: TGTGCTAGTGGTCACCCCGGGACAGGATACTACGAGCAGTACTTC. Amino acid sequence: CASGHPGTGYYEQYF.

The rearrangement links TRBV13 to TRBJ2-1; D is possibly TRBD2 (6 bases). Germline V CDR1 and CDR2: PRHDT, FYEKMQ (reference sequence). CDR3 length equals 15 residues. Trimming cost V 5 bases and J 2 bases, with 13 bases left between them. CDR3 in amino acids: CASSRLAVTYNEQFF. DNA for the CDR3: TGTGCCAGCAGCCGGTTAGCGGTTACCTACAATGAGCAGTTCTTC.

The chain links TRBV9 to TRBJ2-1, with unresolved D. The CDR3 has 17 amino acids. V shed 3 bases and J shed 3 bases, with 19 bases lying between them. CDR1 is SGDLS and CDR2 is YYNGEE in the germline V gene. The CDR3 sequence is CASSASTYQTGYNEQFF. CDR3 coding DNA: TGTGCCAGCAGCGCCTCTACTTACCAGACGGGCTACAATGAGCAGTTCTTC. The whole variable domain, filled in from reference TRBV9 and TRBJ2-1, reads DSGVTQTPKHLITATGQRVTLRCSPRSGDLSVYWYQQSLDQGLQFLIQYYNGEERAKGNILERFSAQQFPDLHSELNLSSLELGDSALYFCASSASTYQTGYNEQFFGPGTRLTVL.

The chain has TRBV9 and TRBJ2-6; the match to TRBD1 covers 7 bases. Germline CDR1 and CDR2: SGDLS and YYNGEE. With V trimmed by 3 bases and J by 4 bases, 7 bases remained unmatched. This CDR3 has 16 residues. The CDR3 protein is CASSDRTGVGANVLTF. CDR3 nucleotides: TGTGCCAGCAGCGATAGAACAGGGGTCGGGGCCAACGTCCTGACTTTC. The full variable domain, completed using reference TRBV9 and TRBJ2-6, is DSGVTQTPKHLITATGQRVTLRCSPRSGDLSVYWYQQSLDQGLQFLIQYYNGEERAKGNILERFSAQQFPDLHSELNLSSLELGDSALYFCASSDRTGVGANVLTFGAGSRLTVL.

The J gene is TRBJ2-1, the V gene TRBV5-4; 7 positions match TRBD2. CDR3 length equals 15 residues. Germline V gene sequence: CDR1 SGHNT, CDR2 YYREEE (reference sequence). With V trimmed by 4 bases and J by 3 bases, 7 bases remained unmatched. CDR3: CASSPPSGNYNEQFF. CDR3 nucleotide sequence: TGTGCCAGCAGCCCCCCCAGCGGGAACTACAATGAGCAGTTCTTC.

The CDR3 sequence: CASSQGDRRTVQETQYF. CDR3 DNA: TGTGCCAGCAGCCAGGGGGACAGGCGAACCGTACAAGAGACCCAGTACTTC. This chain uses TRBV14 with TRBJ2-5, with TRBD1 matching over 8 bases. The germline CDR1 and CDR2 sequences are SGHDN and FVKESK. V trimming: 3 bases; J trimming: 2 bases; junction bases outside the gene matches: 11. The CDR3 length is 17 residues.

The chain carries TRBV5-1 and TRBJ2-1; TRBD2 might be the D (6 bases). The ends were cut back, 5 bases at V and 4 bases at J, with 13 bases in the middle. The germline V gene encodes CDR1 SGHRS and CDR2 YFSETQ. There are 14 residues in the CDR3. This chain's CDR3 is CASSPGTEYNEQFF. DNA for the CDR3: TGCGCCAGCAGTCCCGGGACTGAGTACAATGAGCAGTTCTTC. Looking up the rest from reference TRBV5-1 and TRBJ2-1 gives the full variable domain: KAGVTQTPRYLIKTRGQQVTLSCSPISGHRSVSWYQQTPGQGLQFLFEYFSETQRNKGNFPGRFSGRQFSNSRSEMNVSTLELGDSALYLCASSPGTEYNEQFFGPGTRLTVL.

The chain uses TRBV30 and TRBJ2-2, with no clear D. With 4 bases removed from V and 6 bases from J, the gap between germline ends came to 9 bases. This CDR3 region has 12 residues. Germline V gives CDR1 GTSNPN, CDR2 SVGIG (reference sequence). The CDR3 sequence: CAWKISPGELFF. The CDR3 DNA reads TGTGCCTGGAAAATTAGCCCCGGGGAGCTGTTTTTT.